This paragraph covers one T cell receptor (delta chain) sequence. Antigen specificity is unknown. The data were obtained in a study of Vδ1+ human thymocytes. The template was reverse-transcribed extracted RNA. CDR3 amplicons came from multiplex PCR with pooled V-gene forward and constant-region reverse primers. TCRdb reanalysed the multiplex PCR reads via CATT. The table includes about 75,000 delta-chain clones, approximately 34% detected once. Study results and caveats: Thymic TRG and TRD repertoires appeared highly polyclonal, with Gaussian CDR3 length distributions.

V shed 0 bases, J shed 0 bases, and the junction held 10 bases outside the gene matches. CDR3 length: 19 residues. Germline V gene sequence: CDR1 TSWWSYY, CDR2 QGS. The sample taken for sequencing was Vdelta1+ gamma-delta thymocytes from the thymus. Described subset: FACS-sorted CD3+ TCRalphabeta- TCRVdelta1+ TCRVdelta2- thymocytes. This sequence originates from a boy younger than two who had congenital heart surgery. V and J are TRDV1 and TRDJ1; 10 nucleotides align to TRDD3. The CDR3 region has the DNA TGTGCTCTTGGGGAACTAGTCCGATGGGGGATACCCCACACCGATAAACTCATCTTT. This gives the protein CALGELVRWGIPHTDKLIF.